This TCR beta chain is from a study of blood T cell repertoires in COVID-19. Study background: T cells, B-cell-depleted T cells, or PBMCs provided the cDNA or gDNA that served as material.

Methods used by the authors: How many nucleated cells were present was estimated from reference gene primer amplification. This table comes from immunoSEQ multiplex PCR, and its TCRdb copy is limited to in-frame clones, with some not included. V, J and clone size derive from that table, while D and trimming were established from the DNA sequence. The sample shows about 370,000 clones, 87% of them seen only once. Germline CDR1 reads ENHRY; CDR2 reads SYGVKD. The CDR3 contains 16 residues. The ends were cut back, 0 bases at V and 2 bases at J, with 12 bases in the middle. Sequenced material: peripheral blood. The chain employs TRBV10-3 and TRBJ2-3; D uncertain. This sequence originates from a woman in her twenties or thirties with COVID-19, enrolled during active disease. This CDR3 reads CAISESVSVTTDTQYF. The CDR3 region has the DNA TGTGCCATCAGTGAGTCGGTGAGCGTGACCACAGATACGCAGTATTTT.